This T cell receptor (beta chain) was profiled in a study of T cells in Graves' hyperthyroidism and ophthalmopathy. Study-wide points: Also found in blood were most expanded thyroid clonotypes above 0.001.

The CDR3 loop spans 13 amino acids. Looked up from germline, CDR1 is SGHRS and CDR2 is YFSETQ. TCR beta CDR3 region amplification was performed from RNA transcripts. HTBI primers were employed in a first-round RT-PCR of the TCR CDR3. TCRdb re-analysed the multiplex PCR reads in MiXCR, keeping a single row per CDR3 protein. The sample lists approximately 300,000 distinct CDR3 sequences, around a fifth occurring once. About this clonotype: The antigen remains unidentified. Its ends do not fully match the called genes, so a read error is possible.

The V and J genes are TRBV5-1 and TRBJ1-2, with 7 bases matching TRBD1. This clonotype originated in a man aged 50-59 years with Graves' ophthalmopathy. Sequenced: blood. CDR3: CAGSADRAYGYTF. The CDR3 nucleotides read TGCGCCGGCAGCGCCGACAGGGCCTATGGCTACACCTTC.